Sequencing of this T cell receptor beta chain was carried out in a study of cytomegalovirus exposure and HLA in healthy donors. As for the study in general: An earlier analysis identified 100 million to 130 million unique TCR beta sequences in 150 million to 200 million T cells.

Study-wide results and limits: Some TCR beta chains (about 180 of them) were listed as cytomegalovirus-associated. In most subjects, TCR beta sequences reportedly gave accurate predictions of HLA-A and HLA-B alleles.

Healthy donors of bone marrow made up the group. Vbeta (60) and Jbeta (13) primers were used in the PCR. Profiling relied on immunoSEQ multiplex PCR, and the TCRdb table lists in-frame clones only, not all of them. The sample table sets out 130,000 to 150,000 clones. Turning to this clone: Its antigen is as yet unknown.

CDR3 length: 17 amino acids. Trimming at V came to 6 bases and at J to 4 bases, leaving 17 bases not matched to a gene. In germline, CDR1 is MNHEY, CDR2 SMNVEV (reference sequence). The receptor's source is a woman between 45 and 60 years old in good health and CMV-seronegative. The rearrangement joins TRBV27 to TRBJ1-2, with 7 nucleotides matching TRBD1. The sequencing input was PBMCs. The chain's CDR3 is CASRPRTGWLPLYGYTF. CDR3 coding DNA: TGTGCCAGCAGGCCCCGGACAGGATGGCTCCCCCTCTATGGCTACACCTTC.